This T cell receptor beta chain was documented in a study of control samples from healthy donors and cancer patients. Here immunoSEQ multiplex PCR was the method, and the copy in TCRdb shows in-frame clones only, minus some. In the table there are more than 95,000 clones, almost 95% of which are singletons. The CDR3 loop spans 15 amino acids. Germline V gene sequence: CDR1 LNHDA, CDR2 SQIVND (reference sequence). J lost 2 bases, V lost 5 bases, and 4 bases had no gene match. V is TRBV19 and J is TRBJ2-5, with 11 bases fitting TRBD1. Sequenced sample: PBMCs. The sequence was collected from a man older than 75 with head and neck cancer. The CDR3 reads CASSSGQGGQETQYF. Written as DNA, the CDR3 is TGTGCCAGTAGTTCGGGACAGGGGGGGCAAGAGACCCAGTACTTC.